Listed below are T cell receptor beta chains from one sample, sequenced in a study of radiotherapy plus CTLA-4 blockade in lung cancer. Method: immunoSEQ multiplex PCR; TCRdb's copy keeps in-frame clones and lacks some. Of about 90,000 clones in the sample, about four fifths were seen once. The input for sequencing was peripheral blood, taken from a patient treated with radiotherapy plus ipilimumab. The receptor source for this set is a human donor with non-small cell lung cancer that progressed on radiotherapy plus ipilimumab. The CDR3 runs from the conserved cysteine through the conserved F or W. The order of the fields is CDR3 length, V gene, CDR3 protein.

length: 14
V: TRBV5-1
CDR3: CASSLLTGQGEAFF

length: 13
V: TRBV2
CDR3: CASSGSSPYEQYF

length: 13
V: TRBV7-9
CDR3: CASSFSMSNEQFF

length: 15
V: TRBV7-2
CDR3: CASSPRLGQADTQYF

length: 14
V: TRBV4-3
CDR3: CASSQDLGPGGYTF

length: 14
V: TRBV27
CDR3: CASSSQGGVNVLTF

length: 15
V: TRBV7-9
CDR3: CASSLPGGGTGELFF

length: 12
V: TRBV10-3
CDR3: CAIRDADNEQFF

length: 16
V: TRBV6-5
CDR3: CASSYSYRRLQETQYF

length: 17
V: TRBV4-3
CDR3: CASSQDPAGGWASEQFF

length: 12
V: TRBV9
CDR3: CASSLLGDEQYF

length: 17
V: TRBV5-3
CDR3: CARSAGLAGVREETQYF

length: 16
V: TRBV9
CDR3: CASSVGREGLYNEQFF

length: 13
V: TRBV18
CDR3: CASSPGQSYEQYF

length: 12
V: TRBV2
CDR3: CASSLAGETQYF

length: 13
V: TRBV21-1
CDR3: CASSDHRIYEQYF

length: 16
V: TRBV9
CDR3: CASSVAAGEPSDTQYF

length: 13
V: TRBV9
CDR3: CASSVTGEQPQHF

length: 15
V: TRBV7-9
CDR3: CASSPSGRGGNEQFF

length: 15
V: TRBV18
CDR3: CASSPIPERTDTQYF

length: 12
V: TRBV28
CDR3: CASGTGNTEAFF

length: 14
V: TRBV25-1
CDR3: CASSEDRPTDTQYF

length: 16
V: TRBV27
CDR3: CASSMLLAGGPYEQYF

length: 18
V: TRBV6-1
CDR3: CASSEATPGTGFYNEQFF

length: 12
V: TRBV28
CDR3: CASSFWGNEQFF

length: 13
V: TRBV6-5
CDR3: CASSRGTGGAQHF

length: 15
V: TRBV5-1
CDR3: CASSWGAGMNTEAFF

length: 17
V: TRBV4-2
CDR3: CASSQDGQREGRGTQYF

length: 16
V: TRBV27
CDR3: CASSTSNRGRTYGYTF

length: 14
V: TRBV5-4
CDR3: CASSKTGFGYGYTF

length: 17
V: TRBV30
CDR3: CAWSLRDRGLYQETQYF

length: 16
V: TRBV6-5
CDR3: CASSYKARVSYNEQFF

length: 16
V: TRBV19
CDR3: CASTFGGTGSNQPQHF

length: 13
V: TRBV19
CDR3: CASRLPQGQGYTF

length: 16
V: TRBV7-9
CDR3: CASSLSPGLSFYGYTF

length: 13
V: TRBV28
CDR3: CASSRRWANVLTF

length: 19
V: TRBV19
CDR3: CASSIPLGTGKGSNQPQHF

length: 13
V: TRBV7-8
CDR3: CASSFGTDKPQHF

length: 14
V: TRBV7-2
CDR3: CASSAGQPNQPQHF

length: 12
V: TRBV6-1
CDR3: CASRLTEFGYTF

length: 13
V: TRBV5-1
CDR3: CASSLVGDYGYIF

length: 15
V: TRBV7-3
CDR3: CASSPWRGLTYEQYF

length: 17
V: TRBV2
CDR3: CASSEIPFGGYNTEAFF

length: 14
V: TRBV5-1
CDR3: CASSSGTILDIQYF

length: 15
V: TRBV10-2
CDR3: CASSAGGQGAGEQYF

length: 15
V: TRBV6-5
CDR3: CASSYLGAGNEKLFF

length: 13
V: TRBV6-5
CDR3: CASTQRTGVKAFF

length: 15
V: TRBV28
CDR3: CASLGGGPAQETQYF